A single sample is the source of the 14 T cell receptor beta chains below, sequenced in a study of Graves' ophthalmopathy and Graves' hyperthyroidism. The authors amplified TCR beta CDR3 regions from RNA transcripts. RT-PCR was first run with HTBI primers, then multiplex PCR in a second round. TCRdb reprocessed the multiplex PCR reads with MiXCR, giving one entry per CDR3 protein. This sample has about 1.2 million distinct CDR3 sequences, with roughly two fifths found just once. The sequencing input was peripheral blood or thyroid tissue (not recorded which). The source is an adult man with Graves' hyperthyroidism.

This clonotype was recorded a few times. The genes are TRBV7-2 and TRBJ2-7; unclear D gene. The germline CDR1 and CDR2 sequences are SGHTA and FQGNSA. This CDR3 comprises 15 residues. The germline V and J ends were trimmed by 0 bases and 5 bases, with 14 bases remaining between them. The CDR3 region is CASSLAEYTPDEQYF. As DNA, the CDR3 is TGTGCCAGCAGCTTAGCGGAGTATACCCCAGACGAGCAGTACTTC.

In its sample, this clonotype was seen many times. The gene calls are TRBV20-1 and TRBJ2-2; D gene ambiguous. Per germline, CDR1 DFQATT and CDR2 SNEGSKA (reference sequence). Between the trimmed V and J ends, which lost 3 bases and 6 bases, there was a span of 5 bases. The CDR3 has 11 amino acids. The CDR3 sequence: CSASGAGELFF. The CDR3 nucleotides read TGCAGTGCTAGTGGAGCCGGGGAGCTGTTTTTT.

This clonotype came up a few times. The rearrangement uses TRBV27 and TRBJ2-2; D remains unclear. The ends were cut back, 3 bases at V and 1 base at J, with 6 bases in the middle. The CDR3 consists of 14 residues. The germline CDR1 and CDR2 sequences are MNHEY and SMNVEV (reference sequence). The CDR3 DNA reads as TGTGCCAGCAGTTTTTGGAAGAACACCGGGGAGCTGTTTTTT. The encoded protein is CASSFWKNTGELFF.

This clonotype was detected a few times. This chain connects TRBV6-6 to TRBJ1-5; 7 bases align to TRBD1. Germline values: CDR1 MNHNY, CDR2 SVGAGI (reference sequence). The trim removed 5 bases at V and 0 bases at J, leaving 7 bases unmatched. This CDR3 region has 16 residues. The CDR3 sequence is CASSETGVYSNQPQHF. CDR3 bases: TGTGCCAGCAGTGAAACAGGGGTATATAGCAATCAGCCCCAGCATTTT.

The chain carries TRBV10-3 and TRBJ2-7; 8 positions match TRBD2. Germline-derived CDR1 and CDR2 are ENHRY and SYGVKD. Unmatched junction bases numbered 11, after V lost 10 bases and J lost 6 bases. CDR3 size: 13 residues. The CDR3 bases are TGTGCCACCCTCCGGCTAGCGGGCACCGAGCAGTACTTC. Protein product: CATLRLAGTEQYF.

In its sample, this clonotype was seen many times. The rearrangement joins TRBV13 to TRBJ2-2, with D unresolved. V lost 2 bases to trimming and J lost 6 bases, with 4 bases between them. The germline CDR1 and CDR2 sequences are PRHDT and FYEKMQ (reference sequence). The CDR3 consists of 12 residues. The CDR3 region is CASSLRSGELFF. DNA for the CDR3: TGTGCCAGCAGCTTACGGTCCGGGGAGCTGTTTTTT.

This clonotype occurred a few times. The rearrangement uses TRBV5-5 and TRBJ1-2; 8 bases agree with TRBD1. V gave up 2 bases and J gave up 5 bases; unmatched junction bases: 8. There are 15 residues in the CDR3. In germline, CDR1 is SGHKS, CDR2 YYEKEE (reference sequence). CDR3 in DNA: TGTGCCAGCAGCTTTCTGGGACAGGTCCTATATGGCTACACCTTC. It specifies CASSFLGQVLYGYTF.

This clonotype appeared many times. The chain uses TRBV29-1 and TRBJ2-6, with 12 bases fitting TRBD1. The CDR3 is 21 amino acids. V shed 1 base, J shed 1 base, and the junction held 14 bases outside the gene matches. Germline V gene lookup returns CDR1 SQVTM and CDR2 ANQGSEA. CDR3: CSVEVGTGGHTHFSGANVLTF. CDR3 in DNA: TGCAGCGTTGAAGTTGGGACAGGGGGCCACACCCACTTTTCTGGGGCCAACGTCCTGACTTTC.

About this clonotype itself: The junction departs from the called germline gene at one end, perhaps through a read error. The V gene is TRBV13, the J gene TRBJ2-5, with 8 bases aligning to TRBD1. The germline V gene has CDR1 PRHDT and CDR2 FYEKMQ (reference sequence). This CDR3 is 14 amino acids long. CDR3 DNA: TGTGCCAGCAGCCAATTCCAGGGGGCCAGCCCTACGGACTTC. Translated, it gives CASSQFQGASPTDF.

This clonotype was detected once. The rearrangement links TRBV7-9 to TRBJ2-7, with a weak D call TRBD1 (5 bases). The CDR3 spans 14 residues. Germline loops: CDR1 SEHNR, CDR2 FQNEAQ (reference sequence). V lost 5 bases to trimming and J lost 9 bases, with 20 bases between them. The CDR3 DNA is TGTGCCAGCAGCCCGGACACATCAGGTGGTGTGCAGTACTTC. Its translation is CASSPDTSGGVQYF.

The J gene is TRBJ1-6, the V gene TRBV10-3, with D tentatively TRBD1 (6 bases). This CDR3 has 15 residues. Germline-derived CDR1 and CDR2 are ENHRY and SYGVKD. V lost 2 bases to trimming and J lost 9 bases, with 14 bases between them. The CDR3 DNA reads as TGTGCCATCAGTGAGGTCGTGACAGGAGTTTCACCCCTCCACTTT. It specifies CAISEVVTGVSPLHF.

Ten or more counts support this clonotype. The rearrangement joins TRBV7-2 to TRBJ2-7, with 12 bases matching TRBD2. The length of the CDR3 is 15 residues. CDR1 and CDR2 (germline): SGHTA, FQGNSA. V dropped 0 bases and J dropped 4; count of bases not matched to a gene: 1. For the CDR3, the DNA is TGTGCCAGCAGCTTAGCGACTAGCGGGAGTTACGAGCAGTACTTC. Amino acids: CASSLATSGSYEQYF.

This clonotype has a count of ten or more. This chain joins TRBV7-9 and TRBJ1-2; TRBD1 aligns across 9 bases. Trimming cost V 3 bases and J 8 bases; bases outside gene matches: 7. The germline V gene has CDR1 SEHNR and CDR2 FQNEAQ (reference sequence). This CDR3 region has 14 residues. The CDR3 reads CASSFGTGGGGYTF. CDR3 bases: TGTGCCAGCAGCTTCGGTACAGGGGGCGGGGGCTACACCTTC.

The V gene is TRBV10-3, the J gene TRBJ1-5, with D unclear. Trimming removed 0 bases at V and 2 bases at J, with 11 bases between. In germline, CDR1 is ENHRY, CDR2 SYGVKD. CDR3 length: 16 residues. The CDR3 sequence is CAISESGGWGNQPQHF. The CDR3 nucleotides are TGTGCCATCAGTGAGTCAGGAGGCTGGGGCAATCAGCCCCAGCATTTT.